This T cell receptor (beta chain) was retrieved from a study of blood T cells in healthy people across ages. Study-wide findings and caveats: The long-lived group displayed more naive CD4+ cells, plus higher diversity, than the aged donors did. Naive T cell percentage showed a strong correlation with TCR beta diversity.

This clonotype was detected ten times or more. Its target is not known. PCR was performed a second time for about 6 to 11 cycles using a sample-barcoded 5' primer and a J-beta primer mix. TCRdb ran MiXCR on the 5' RACE reads and lists one entry per CDR3 protein. Among 600,000 to 800,000 distinct CDR3 sequences listed, roughly 20% were seen once. Donors ranged from about 6 to 95 years old and were healthy Caucasians in Russia. The CDR3 consists of 13 residues. Trimming stripped 6 bases from V and 6 bases from J, with 18 bases between. Germline V gives CDR1 DFQATT, CDR2 SNEGSKA (reference sequence). This chain joins TRBV20-1 and TRBJ2-7, with D tentatively TRBD1 (6 bases). Sequencing used blood. The sequence came from a man in his 70s in good health. In nucleotides, the CDR3 is TGCAGTGCATTAGGACAGAGGGACGGCGAGCAGTACTTC. Residues: CSALGQRDGEQYF.